The subject of this entry is one T cell receptor beta chain. Its antigen is still unknown. The data belong to a study of cytomegalovirus exposure and HLA in healthy donors. The CDR3 consists of 14 residues. After removal of 7 bases from V and 2 bases from J, the junction contained 7 bases not matched to a gene. CDR1 is LNHDA, CDR2 SQIVND, per germline (reference sequence). Whole-study findings and limits: Accurate HLA-A and HLA-B prediction from TCR beta sequences was reported for most subjects. Among the sequence variants, a highly shared cluster was likely an artifact of sequencing. Both high specificity and high sensitivity reportedly marked the classifier's diagnosis of cytomegalovirus status.

The PCR employed 60 Vbeta primers together with 13 Jbeta primers. Profiled with immunoSEQ multiplex PCR; TCRdb holds only in-frame clones, not every one. The sample yields 150,000 to 200,000 clones, almost 80% seen once. The chain recombines TRBV19 with TRBJ1-2; TRBD1 aligns across 7 bases. Sample: PBMCs. This TCR came from a man in his forties or fifties in good health and CMV-seropositive. CDR3 bases: TGTGCCAGTACTCTTCCGGGACAGAACTATGGCTACACCTTC. It encodes CASTLPGQNYGYTF.